Listed here are 23 T cell receptor beta chains from one sample, sequenced in a study of T cells in Graves' hyperthyroidism and ophthalmopathy. What was amplified from RNA transcripts were TCR beta CDR3 regions. Using the HTBI primer set, a first-round RT-PCR was run on the TCR CDR3. One entry per CDR3 protein results from TCRdb running MiXCR on the multiplex PCR reads. Of 200,000 to 300,000 distinct CDR3 sequences detected, 24% appear once; the ten largest clones hold 35%. Sequencing was performed on blood. These receptors originate from a woman in her forties with Graves' ophthalmopathy.

This clonotype was recorded a few times. DNA for the CDR3: TGCAGCGTTGCCGGGCAAACAGGGGGTGAGACCCAGTACTTC. As protein: CSVAGQTGGETQYF. The chain employs TRBV29-1 and TRBJ2-5, with 8 bases identical to TRBD1. This CDR3 has 14 residues. V was pared by 4 bases and J by 5 bases, with 9 bases of the junction left unmatched. CDR1 is SQVTM and CDR2 is ANQGSEA in the germline V gene.

The chain combines TRBV20-1 with TRBJ2-7; D tentatively reads TRBD1 or TRBD2 (5 bases each). Germline values: CDR1 DFQATT, CDR2 SNEGSKA (reference sequence). Trimming pared 6 bases from V and 2 bases from J, leaving 14 bases between. There are 13 residues in the CDR3. The CDR3 sequence is CSAQWDRAYEQYF. CDR3 sequence (DNA): TGCAGTGCCCAATGGGACCGAGCCTACGAGCAGTACTTC.

This clonotype was counted ten times or more. V usage is TRBV11-2 and J usage is TRBJ2-6; no definite D call. This CDR3 comprises 16 residues. The germline V gene encodes CDR1 SGHAT and CDR2 FQNNGV. The V end lost 3 bases, the J end lost 0 bases, and 9 bases lay between the germline ends. CDR3 protein: CASSFGPLSGANVLTF. Here the CDR3 DNA reads TGTGCCAGCAGCTTTGGTCCTCTCTCTGGGGCCAACGTCCTGACTTTC.

This clonotype occurred a few times. V is TRBV18 and J is TRBJ2-7; 14 bases fit TRBD2. This CDR3 has 15 amino acids. Per germline, CDR1 KGHSH and CDR2 LQKENI. V lost 3 bases, J lost 5 bases, and 3 bases stayed unmatched. The CDR3 region has the DNA TGTGCCAGCTCACCGACTAGCGGGAGGGTCAACGAGCAGTACTTC. This encodes CASSPTSGRVNEQYF.

This clonotype was seen many times. The chain recombines TRBV20-1 with TRBJ1-1; no clear D gene. The CDR3 runs to 14 residues. Trimming removed 7 bases from V and 2 bases from J, with 17 bases in between. Germline lookup yields CDR1 DFQATT and CDR2 SNEGSKA (reference sequence). The CDR3 spells CSVGRTSVNTEAFF. CDR3 bases: TGCAGTGTAGGCAGGACGTCAGTAAACACTGAAGCTTTCTTT.

This clonotype was recorded many times. The J gene is TRBJ2-7, the V gene TRBV29-1, with D unclear. CDR1 is SQVTM and CDR2 is ANQGSEA in the germline V gene. Trimming left V 7 bases short and J 0 bases short, with 13 bases between. The CDR3 is 13 amino acids. The CDR3 DNA is TGCAGCGCAGGTGGGCAGGCCTCCTACGAGCAGTACTTC. Its protein is CSAGGQASYEQYF.

In regard to this clonotype: A read error may account for a junction end that differs from germline. The gene calls are TRBV5-1 and TRBJ1-1, with 8 bases that match TRBD1. The CDR3 sequence is 15 residues long. Per germline, CDR1 SGHRS and CDR2 YFSETQ. The CDR3 DNA follows: TGCGTCAGCAGCTTGGGGACAGGACTGAACACTGAAGCTTTCTTT. As protein: CVSSLGTGLNTEAFF.

This chain connects TRBV27 to TRBJ1-2; D is possibly TRBD1 (5 bases). The V and J ends lost 5 bases and 3 bases respectively, with 10 bases between them. The CDR3 is 13 amino acids. In germline, CDR1 is MNHEY, CDR2 SMNVEV (reference sequence). The CDR3 loop reads CASSTQGYYGYTF. DNA of the CDR3: TGTGCCAGCAGTACCCAGGGATACTATGGCTACACCTTC.

This clonotype was observed a few times. The V and J genes are TRBV7-2 and TRBJ1-5, with D perhaps TRBD1 (5 bases). This CDR3 spans 14 amino acids. Germline CDR1 reads SGHTA; CDR2 reads FQGNSA. V shed 6 bases and J shed 3 bases, with 12 bases lying between them. The CDR3 nucleotides are TGTGCCAGCAGGCCTAGACAGCTCAATCAGCCCCAGCATTTT. Amino acids: CASRPRQLNQPQHF.

The chain links TRBV28 to TRBJ1-2, with D possibly matching TRBD1 (5 bases). There are 11 residues in the CDR3. Per germline, CDR1 MDHEN and CDR2 SYDVKM. Deletions cut 4 bases from V and 10 bases from J, with 10 bases between. The CDR3: CASSSRATYTF. CDR3 sequence (DNA): TGTGCCAGCAGTTCCAGGGCGACCTACACCTTC.

This clonotype was counted ten times or more. The V and J genes are TRBV30 and TRBJ2-2; 7 nucleotides agree with TRBD2. J gave up 5 bases and V 1 base, and 4 bases lay outside the gene matches. CDR3 size: 14 residues. Looked up from germline, CDR1 is GTSNPN and CDR2 is SVGIG (reference sequence). This CDR3 is CAWSEGLGTGELFF. For the CDR3, the DNA is TGTGCCTGGAGTGAAGGACTAGGAACCGGGGAGCTGTTTTTT.

The V gene is TRBV11-1, the J gene TRBJ1-1, with D unclear. Trimming took 5 bases from V and 4 from J, leaving 11 bases between them. The germline V gene encodes CDR1 SGHAT and CDR2 FQDESV (reference sequence). The CDR3 totals 13 residues. Here the CDR3 reads CASSQGRTTEAFF. CDR3 DNA: TGTGCCAGCAGCCAAGGTCGTACCACTGAAGCTTTCTTT.

The V gene is TRBV6-2 or TRBV6-3, the J gene TRBJ2-7, with 8 bases identical to TRBD1. V lost 5 bases, J lost 4 bases, and 13 bases stayed unmatched. The CDR3 length is 16 residues. Germline V CDR1 and CDR2: MNHEY, SVGEGT. The CDR3 sequence is CASSRVSGRGLYEQYF. DNA of the CDR3: TGTGCCAGCAGTAGAGTGTCCGGCAGGGGGCTTTACGAGCAGTACTTC.

This clonotype was detected ten times or more. This rearrangement joins TRBV6-5 to TRBJ2-2; D not resolved. Germline CDR1 reads MNHEY; CDR2 reads SVGAGI. CDR3 length: 14 amino acids. Trimming removed 2 bases from V and 10 bases from J, with 14 bases in between. The CDR3 spells CASSYPSRPEELFF. In DNA, the CDR3 is TGTGCCAGCAGTTACCCGTCCCGCCCCGAGGAGCTGTTTTTT.

This clonotype is a singleton in its sample. This chain joins TRBV5-1 and TRBJ2-5, with D uncertain. The CDR3 spans 15 residues. V shed 4 bases and J shed 1 base, with 14 bases lying between them. Germline assignment: CDR1 SGHRS and CDR2 YFSETQ. CDR3 nucleotide sequence: TGCGCCAGCAGCCCCTACCCTATGACCCAAGAGACCCAGTACTTC. Its protein product is CASSPYPMTQETQYF.

The chain recombines TRBV6-1 with TRBJ2-5; D is perhaps TRBD1 or TRBD2 (5 bases each). Trimming pared 5 bases from V and 2 bases from J, leaving 18 bases between. The CDR3 extends over 16 amino acids. CDR1 is MNHNS and CDR2 is SASEGT in the germline V gene. The CDR3 reads CASSRRLRGRQETQYF. The CDR3, as DNA: TGTGCCAGCAGTCGCCGGCTTAGGGGACGGCAAGAGACCCAGTACTTC.

Note on this clonotype: Being one base from a much bigger clone, this may be a read error. Here the CDR3 omits its conserved ending phenylalanine or tryptophan, so a read error is the likely source. This chain connects TRBV19 to TRBJ2-7; D is perhaps TRBD1 or TRBD2 (5 bases each). The CDR3 has 14 residues. V lost 7 bases and J lost 6, with 19 bases in between. Germline values: CDR1 LNHDA, CDR2 SQIVND (reference sequence). CDR3 sequence: CASTVQPGRSEQYI. CDR3 nucleotides: TGTGCCAGTACTGTACAACCGGGGCGTAGCGAGCAGTACATC.

The table lists this clonotype with many counts. The chain couples TRBV27 to TRBJ2-7; possibly TRBD2 for D (5 bases). The CDR3 extends over 15 amino acids. With 0 bases removed from V and 4 bases from J, the gap between germline ends came to 13 bases. Germline CDR1 is MNHEY and CDR2 is SMNVEV (reference sequence). The chain's CDR3 is CASSLSASSYYEQYF. The CDR3 DNA sequence: TGTGCCAGCAGTTTATCGGCTAGCAGCTATTACGAGCAGTACTTC.

This clonotype was found many times. As DNA, the CDR3 is TGTGCCAGCAGTGGACAGGGTTACACCGGGGAGCTGTTTTTT. Amino acids: CASSGQGYTGELFF. The chain combines TRBV6-1 with TRBJ2-2, with TRBD1 matching over 7 bases. The CDR3 contains 14 residues. Germline V gene data show CDR1 as MNHNS and CDR2 as SASEGT. With V trimmed by 4 bases and J by 3 bases, 2 bases remained unmatched.

This clonotype came up many times. This sequence joins TRBV28 and TRBJ1-2; 8 bases are shared with TRBD1. The CDR3 covers 15 residues. Trimming at V came to 6 bases and at J to 0 bases, leaving 6 bases not matched to a gene. Per germline, CDR1 MDHEN and CDR2 SYDVKM. CDR3 sequence reads: CASRDDRGTNYGYTF. Written as DNA, the CDR3 is TGTGCCAGCAGGGACGACAGGGGAACTAACTATGGCTACACCTTC.

V is TRBV12-3 or TRBV12-4 and J is TRBJ1-1; 8 positions agree with TRBD1. J gave up 4 bases and V 7 bases, and 8 bases lay outside the gene matches. The CDR3 is 14 amino acids. CDR3 coding DNA: TGTGCCAGCAACGACAGGGGATTGGGCACTGAAGCTTTCTTT. It encodes CASNDRGLGTEAFF.

This clonotype was seen many times. This chain connects TRBV10-3 to TRBJ2-5, with TRBD1 identical over 8 bases. The CDR3 has 15 amino acids. Germline values: CDR1 ENHRY, CDR2 SYGVKD. With V trimmed by 6 bases and J by 5 bases, 11 bases remained unmatched. The CDR3 protein is CAIRNPGQGAETQYF. CDR3 DNA sequence: TGTGCCATCAGGAACCCGGGGCAGGGGGCTGAGACCCAGTACTTC.

The gene calls are TRBV3-1 and TRBJ2-2; TRBD2 agrees at 13 bases. This CDR3 contains 17 residues. The germline V gene encodes CDR1 LGHDT and CDR2 YNNKEL (reference sequence). V was pared by 4 bases and J by 5 bases, with 7 bases of the junction left unmatched. The CDR3 spells CASSLGLAGVKTGELFF. CDR3 bases: TGTGCCAGCAGCCTAGGACTAGCGGGAGTAAAGACCGGGGAGCTGTTTTTT.